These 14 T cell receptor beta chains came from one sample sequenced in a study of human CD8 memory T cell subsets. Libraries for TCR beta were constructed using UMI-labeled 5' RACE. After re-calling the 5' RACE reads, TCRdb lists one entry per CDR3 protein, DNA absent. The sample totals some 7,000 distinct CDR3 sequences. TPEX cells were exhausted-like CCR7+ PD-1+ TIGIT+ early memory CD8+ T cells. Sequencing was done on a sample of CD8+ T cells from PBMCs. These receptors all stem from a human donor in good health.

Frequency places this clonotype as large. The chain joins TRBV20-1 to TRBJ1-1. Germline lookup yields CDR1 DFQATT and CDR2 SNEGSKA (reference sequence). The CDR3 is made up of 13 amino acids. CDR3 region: CSANLGMNTEAFF.

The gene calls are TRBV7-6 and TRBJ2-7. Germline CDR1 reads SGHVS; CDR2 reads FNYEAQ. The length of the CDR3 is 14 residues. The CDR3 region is CASSLGVGSYEQYF.

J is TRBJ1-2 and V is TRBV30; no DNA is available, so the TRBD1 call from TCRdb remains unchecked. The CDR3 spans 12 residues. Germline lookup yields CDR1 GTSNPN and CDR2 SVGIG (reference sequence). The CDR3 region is CAWRTAPGGYTF.

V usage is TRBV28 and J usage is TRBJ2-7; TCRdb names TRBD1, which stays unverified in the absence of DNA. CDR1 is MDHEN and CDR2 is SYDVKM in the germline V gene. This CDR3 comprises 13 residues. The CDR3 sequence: CASGTVVSYEQYF. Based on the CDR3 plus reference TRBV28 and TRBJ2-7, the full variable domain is DVKVTQSSRYLVKRTGEKVFLECVQDMDHENMFWYRQDPGLGLRLIYFSYDVKMKEKGDIPEGYSVSREKKERFSLILESASTNQTSMYLCASGTVVSYEQYFGPGTRLTVT.

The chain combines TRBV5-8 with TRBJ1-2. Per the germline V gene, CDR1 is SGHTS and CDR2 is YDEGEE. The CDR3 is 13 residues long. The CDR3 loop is CASSWTDNYGYTF. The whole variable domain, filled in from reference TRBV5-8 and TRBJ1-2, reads EAGVTQSPTHLIKTRGQQATLRCSPISGHTSVYWYQQALGLGLQFLLWYDEGEERNRGNFPPRFSGRQFPNYSSELNVNALELEDSALYLCASSWTDNYGYTFGSGTRLTVV.

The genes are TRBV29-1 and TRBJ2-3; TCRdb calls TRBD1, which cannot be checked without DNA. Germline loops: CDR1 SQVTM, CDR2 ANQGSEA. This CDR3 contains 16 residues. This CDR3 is CSVSDIGTGGMDTQYF.

This chain's CDR3 is CASSYTGYEQYF. The chain employs TRBV7-9 and TRBJ2-7. Germline V gene sequence: CDR1 SEHNR, CDR2 FQNEAQ (reference sequence). The CDR3 is 12 residues long.

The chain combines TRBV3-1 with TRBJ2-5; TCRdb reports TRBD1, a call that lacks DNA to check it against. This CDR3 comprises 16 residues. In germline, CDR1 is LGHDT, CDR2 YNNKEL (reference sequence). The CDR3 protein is CASSQGGLYMGETQYF.

This CDR3 is CASSISSSGGSYEQYF. The V gene is TRBV19, the J gene TRBJ2-7. CDR3 length: 16 residues. CDR1 is LNHDA and CDR2 is SQIVND in the germline V gene (reference sequence).

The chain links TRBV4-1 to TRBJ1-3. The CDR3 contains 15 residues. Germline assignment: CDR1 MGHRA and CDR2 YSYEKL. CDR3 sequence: CASSPGGPSGNTIYF.

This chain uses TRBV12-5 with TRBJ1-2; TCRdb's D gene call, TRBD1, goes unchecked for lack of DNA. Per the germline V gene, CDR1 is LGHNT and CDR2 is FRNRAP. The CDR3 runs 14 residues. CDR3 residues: CASGFWGAGIGYTF.

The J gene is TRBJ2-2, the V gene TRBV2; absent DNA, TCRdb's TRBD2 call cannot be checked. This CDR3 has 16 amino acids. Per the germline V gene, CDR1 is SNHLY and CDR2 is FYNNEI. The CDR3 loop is CASSEVGTRWTGELFF.

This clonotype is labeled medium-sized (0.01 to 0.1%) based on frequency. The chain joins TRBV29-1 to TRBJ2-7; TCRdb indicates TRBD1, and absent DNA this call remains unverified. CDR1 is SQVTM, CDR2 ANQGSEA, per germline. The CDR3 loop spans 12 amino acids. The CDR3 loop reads CSVEEDRDEQYF.

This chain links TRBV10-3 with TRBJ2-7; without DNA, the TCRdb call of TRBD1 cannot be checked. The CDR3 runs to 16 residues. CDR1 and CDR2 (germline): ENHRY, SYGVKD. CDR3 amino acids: CAISEVFGQGTYEQYF.